What follows is one T cell receptor beta chain and its context. TCRdb's table, derived via immunoSEQ multiplex PCR, lists solely in-frame clones and lacks some. The table records some 30,000 clones, almost 90% of them present only once. The V and J ends lost 3 bases and 1 base, in that order; junction bases with no gene match: 7. This CDR3 is built from 17 residues. The germline CDR1 and CDR2 sequences are SGHNT and YENEEA. The data were taken from a study of T cell changes during pregnancy in multiple sclerosis. This clonotype originated in a female donor in good health, enrolled as a control in a pregnancy study. The input for sequencing was CD4+ T cells from peripheral blood mononuclear cells, taken in the third trimester of pregnancy. The V call is TRBV11-3, the J call TRBJ2-5; the match to TRBD2 covers 11 bases. CDR3 region: CASSFSGGAQSQETQYF. The CDR3 DNA follows: TGTGCCAGCAGCTTTAGCGGGGGGGCCCAGAGCCAAGAGACCCAGTACTTC.